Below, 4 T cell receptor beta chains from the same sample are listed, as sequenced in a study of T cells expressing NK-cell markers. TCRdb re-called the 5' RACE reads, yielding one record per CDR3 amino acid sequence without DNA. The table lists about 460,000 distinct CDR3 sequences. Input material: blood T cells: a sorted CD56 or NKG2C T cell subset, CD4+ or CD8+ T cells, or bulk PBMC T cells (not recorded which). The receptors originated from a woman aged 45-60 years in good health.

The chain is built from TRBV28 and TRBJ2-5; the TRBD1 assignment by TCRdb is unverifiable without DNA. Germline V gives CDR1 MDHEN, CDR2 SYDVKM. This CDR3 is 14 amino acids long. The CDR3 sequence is CASSLQGGAETQYF. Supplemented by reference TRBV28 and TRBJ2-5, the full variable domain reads DVKVTQSSRYLVKRTGEKVFLECVQDMDHENMFWYRQDPGLGLRLIYFSYDVKMKEKGDIPEGYSVSREKKERFSLILESASTNQTSMYLCASSLQGGAETQYFGPGTRLLVL.

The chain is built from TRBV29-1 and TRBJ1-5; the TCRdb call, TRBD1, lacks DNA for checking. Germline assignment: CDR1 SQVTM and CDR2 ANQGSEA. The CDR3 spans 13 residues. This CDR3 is CSGSTGVNQPQHF.

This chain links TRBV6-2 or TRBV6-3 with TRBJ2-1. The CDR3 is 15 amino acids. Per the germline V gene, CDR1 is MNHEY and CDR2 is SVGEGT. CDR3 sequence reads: CASSYDRSTYNEQFF.

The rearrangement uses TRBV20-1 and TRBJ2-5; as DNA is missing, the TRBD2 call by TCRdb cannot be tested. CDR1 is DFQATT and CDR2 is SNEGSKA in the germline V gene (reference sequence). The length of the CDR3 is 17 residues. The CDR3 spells CSANPGLAGGTQETQYF.